One and the same sample provided the 13 T cell receptor beta chains below, sequenced in a study of blood T cell repertoires in COVID-19. Profiled with immunoSEQ multiplex PCR; TCRdb holds only in-frame clones, not every one. The table records about 400,000 clones, nearly 90% of them present only once. The specimen sequenced was PBMCs or T cells enriched from blood (not recorded which). The receptors were sampled from a woman between 40 and 55 years old with acute COVID-19.

This sequence joins TRBV11-3 and TRBJ2-3; D gene ambiguous. The V and J ends lost 5 bases and 4 bases respectively, with 7 bases between them. The CDR3 has 12 residues. CDR1 SGHNT and CDR2 YENEEA come from the germline V gene. The CDR3 bases are TGTGCCAGCAGCCAACTCGCAGATACGCAGTATTTT. It yields the protein CASSQLADTQYF.

V is TRBV3-1 (or the pseudogene TRBV3-2) and J is TRBJ1-3; D gene ambiguous. The CDR3 is made up of 14 amino acids. The V gene lost 4 bases and the J gene lost 4 bases, with 11 bases spanning the gap. Germline loops: CDR1 LGHDT, CDR2 YNNKEL (reference sequence). The CDR3 protein is CASSLTHSGNTIYF. CDR3 in DNA: TGTGCCAGCAGCCTTACTCACAGCGGAAACACCATATATTTT.

The V and J genes are TRBV11-2 and TRBJ2-7, with D maybe TRBD1 (6 bases). The germline CDR1 and CDR2 sequences are SGHAT and FQNNGV. This CDR3 has 15 residues. Trimming left V 4 bases short and J 7 bases short, with 20 bases between. For the CDR3, the DNA is TGTGCCAGCAGCTCAAGGGCTACAGGGACGGGGGAGCAGTACTTC. It yields the protein CASSSRATGTGEQYF.

CDR3 sequence (DNA): TGTGCCAGCAGCCCCTTTAGCAGGGCAGATACGCAGTATTTT. It encodes CASSPFSRADTQYF. The chain couples TRBV7-2 to TRBJ2-3; D may be TRBD1 (5 bases). Germline V gene lookup returns CDR1 SGHTA and CDR2 FQGNSA. The CDR3 has 14 amino acids. Trimming removed 5 bases at V and 4 bases at J, with 13 bases between.

This chain connects TRBV21-1 to TRBJ2-6; TRBD1 is the table's D call and was not checked against the DNA. TRBV21-1 is marked as a pseudogene. The CDR3 sequence is 19 residues long. The CDR3 sequence: CASSKSESGQGPGANVLTF. The CDR3 bases are TGTGCCAGCAGCAAGAGTGAATCGGGACAGGGACCTGGGGCCAACGTCCTGACTTTC.

This chain links TRBV9 with TRBJ2-5, with TRBD2 matching 13 bases. Germline-derived CDR1 and CDR2 are SGDLS and YYNGEE. The junction had 18 bases not matched to a gene; V was cut back by 1 base and J by 3 bases. The CDR3 is made up of 21 amino acids. The chain's CDR3 is CASSVSVLAGGPGSSEETQYF. Here the CDR3 DNA reads TGTGCCAGCAGCGTATCGGTACTAGCGGGGGGGCCCGGGTCCTCGGAAGAGACCCAGTACTTC.

This chain connects TRBV7-2 to TRBJ1-1; D remains unclear. V was trimmed by 1 base and J by 4 bases, leaving 13 bases between them. Germline assignment: CDR1 SGHTA and CDR2 FQGNSA. This CDR3 has 15 residues. CDR3 amino acids: CASSLVTVSGTEAFF. The CDR3 nucleotides read TGTGCCAGCAGCTTAGTAACAGTCAGCGGCACTGAAGCTTTCTTT.

The J gene is TRBJ1-6, the V gene TRBV4-1; D perhaps matches TRBD1 (6 bases). Trimming left V 4 bases short and J 6 bases short, with 16 bases between. This CDR3 comprises 16 residues. Germline assignment: CDR1 MGHRA and CDR2 YSYEKL. CDR3 coding DNA: TGCGCCAGCAGCCCCGTATCGAGGGACACTAATTCACCCCTCCACTTT. Translation gives CASSPVSRDTNSPLHF.

The CDR3 here is CASSQVWTGVNTEAFF. In DNA form, the CDR3 reads TGCGCCAGCAGCCAAGTTTGGACAGGAGTGAACACTGAAGCTTTCTTT. This chain joins TRBV4-1 and TRBJ1-1, with TRBD1 identical over 7 bases. Germline CDR1 is MGHRA and CDR2 is YSYEKL. The CDR3 runs to 16 residues. J lost 0 bases, V lost 1 base, and 5 bases had no gene match.

This chain's CDR3 is CASSHRWRGRNEQFF. CDR3 nucleotides: TGTGCCAGCAGCCACAGATGGAGGGGGCGGAATGAGCAGTTCTTC. This chain links TRBV14 with TRBJ2-1, with D perhaps TRBD1 (7 bases). Germline-derived CDR1 and CDR2 are SGHDN and FVKESK. The V and J ends lost 3 bases and 7 bases respectively, with 16 bases between them. This CDR3 is built from 15 residues.

The chain uses TRBV15 and TRBJ1-4; possible D gene TRBD1, 5 bases. The germline CDR1 and CDR2 sequences are LNHNV and YYDKDF (reference sequence). Trimming shortened V by 3 bases and J by 6 bases, and 11 bases separated the two germline ends. This CDR3 has 14 amino acids. The CDR3 reads CATSRGGGDEKLFF. In DNA form, the CDR3 reads TGTGCCACCAGCAGGGGCGGGGGGGATGAAAAACTGTTTTTT.

The V gene is TRBV29-1, the J gene TRBJ2-7, with a tentative D call TRBD1 (6 bases). The CDR3 totals 13 residues. With 4 bases removed from V and 3 bases from J, the gap between germline ends came to 13 bases. CDR1 and CDR2 (germline): SQVTM, ANQGSEA. The CDR3: CSVGQGNSYEQYF. The DNA for the CDR3 is TGCAGCGTTGGGCAGGGGAACAGCTACGAGCAGTACTTC.

The chain combines TRBV12-5 with TRBJ1-4; unclear D gene. Germline V lookup: CDR1 LGHNT, CDR2 FRNRAP. With 7 bases removed from V and 4 bases from J, the gap between germline ends came to 13 bases. There are 14 residues in the CDR3. In nucleotides, the CDR3 is TGTGCTAGTGCCTCGGGCGGGGATAATGAAAAACTGTTTTTT. It encodes CASASGGDNEKLFF. The full variable domain, its missing parts supplied by reference TRBV12-5 and TRBJ1-4, is DARVTQTPRHKVTEMGQEVTMRCQPILGHNTVFWYRQTMMQGLELLAYFRNRAPLDDSGMPKDRFSAEMPDATLATLKIQPSEPRDSAVYFCASASGGDNEKLFFGSGTQLSVL.